This T cell receptor (beta chain) was obtained from a study of blood T cell repertoires in COVID-19 (dated by TCRdb to 2018 to 2021). About the investigation overall: The collaborator samples originated in the United States, Italy and Spain and spanned the acute and convalescent phases of COVID-19. The samples were drawn from the first 160 participants of the ongoing ImmuneRACE study and from some 1,300 subjects provided by 6 global collaborators. A freely available public database, intended as a resource for researchers studying the immune response to SARS-CoV-2, is where the repertoires were released. Where available, HLA class I and class II types were obtained from metadata supplied by the sample provider rather than from assay-based typing. The prospective study material was composed of cDNA or gDNA derived from T cells, B-cell-depleted T cells, or PBMCs. The dataset comprised deeply sampled blood TCRbeta repertoires from subjects exposed to, actively infected with, or recovered from COVID-19. Nearly every sample came with metadata listing a de-identified subject ID, COVID-19 status, age in years and sex.

Study-level results and caveats: Clinical and demographic metadata were provided uncurated, with the amount varying by source and participant.

Including the terminal cysteine and phenylalanine, the CDR3 comprises 14 residues. Only the CDR3 DNA stays, 42 bases, in frame from base 1. CDR1 and CDR2, per the germline V gene, are KGHDR and SFDVKD. Germline trimming amounts to 7 bases on V and 4 bases on J, with 5 as the count of junction bases outside the gene matches. In regard to this clone: Which antigen it targets is not known. The sample holds no much larger clone one base away, and base qualities are not on file.

TCRbeta CDR3 regions were amplified from genomic DNA using the immunoSEQ Assay, a bias-controlled multiplex PCR. As for the authors' bioinformatics: The number of nucleated cells in each sample was estimated by amplification of reference gene primers within the assay. Sequence reads were collapsed and filtered to measure the absolute abundance of every unique TCRbeta CDR3 rearrangement. For each sample, productive Simpson clonality was calculated by taking the square root of Simpson's diversity index across productive rearrangements. Held by TCRdb, this immuneACCESS table contains in-frame sequences only and omits some clones. Under half of the omission traces to an unresolved V gene where checked; the cause of the rest is unknown. The V and J calls and clone size were taken over from that table, and D and trimming were inferred from the DNA. Recorded for this sample are under 150,000 clones; under 95% of them occurred a single time. The ten largest clonotypes hold more than 3% of the sample.

Each collaborating institution followed its own protocols to collect whole blood in K2EDTA tubes. For TCRbeta analysis, collaborators shipped samples as frozen whole blood, isolated PBMCs, or DNA extracted from either of those sample types. Sample: peripheral blood. The origin of this receptor is a man aged 50-59 years with active COVID-19. The receptor chain draws on TRBV24-1 and TRBJ2-1, with 8 bases in between that match TRBD2. At the DNA level, the sequence is TGTGCCACCAGATGGACTAGCCGGTACAATGAGCAGTTCTTC. This encodes CATRWTSRYNEQFF.